This TCR beta chain was sequenced during a study of T cell responses to AZD1222 COVID-19 vaccine. Study-level background: Second doses at about 4 or about 12 weeks were pooled. Findings of the study overall: Donors were chiefly white British, with a greater number of females, and clonal diversity was perhaps underestimated. Vaccination with two AZD1222 doses was followed by a rise in Spike-specific TCR breadth and depth. In the spike-specific TCR repertoire, nearly half reportedly target unmutated variant regions.

The method was immunoSEQ multiplex PCR; TCRdb's version includes in-frame clones alone and lacks a portion of them. The sample records about 120,000 clones, less than 95% being singletons. In the case of this clone: Its antigen is as yet unknown.

The CDR3 has 15 amino acids. Germline V lookup: CDR1 MDHEN, CDR2 SYDVKM. V dropped 6 bases and J dropped 7 bases, with 21 bases sitting between them. Sequences were derived from peripheral blood, sampled on day 0 of AZD1222 vaccination. The rearrangement joins TRBV28 to TRBJ1-2, with D possibly being TRBD1 (5 bases). The origin of this receptor is an adult in good health. CDR3 sequence (DNA): TGTGCCAGCAGATCTGGGGCTCTAGCTGCGCGTGGCTACACCTTC. Translating gives CASRSGALAARGYTF.